Presented here are 22 T cell receptor beta chains from one specimen sequenced in a study of cytomegalovirus exposure and HLA in healthy donors. It was with 60 Vbeta and 13 Jbeta primers that the PCR ran. This table comes from immunoSEQ multiplex PCR, and its TCRdb copy is limited to in-frame clones, with some not included. The sample has some 90,000 clones; over 75% are singletons. Sequenced input: PBMCs. All receptors derive from a male donor in good health and CMV-seropositive.

The chain uses TRBV19 and TRBJ2-5; 12 bases map to TRBD2. The junction had 13 bases not matched to a gene; V was cut back by 3 bases and J by 5 bases. The CDR3 has 18 residues. Looked up from germline, CDR1 is LNHDA and CDR2 is SQIVND (reference sequence). The CDR3 region is CASSIAGSSGGVLETQYF. The CDR3 DNA reads as TGTGCCAGTAGTATCGCGGGGTCTAGCGGGGGGGTACTGGAGACCCAGTACTTC.

The chain couples TRBV6-5 to TRBJ1-6; TRBD1 agrees at 7 bases. Germline trimming cut 4 bases from V and 9 bases from J; bases unmatched to any gene: 12. There are 16 residues in the CDR3. In germline, CDR1 is MNHEY, CDR2 SVGAGI. The CDR3 DNA follows: TGTGCCAGCAGTTCCGGGACCTCAGGGGGTGGTTCACCCCTCCACTTT. It specifies CASSSGTSGGGSPLHF.

This chain connects TRBV28 to TRBJ1-4, with D maybe TRBD1 (5 bases). The CDR3 length is 15 residues. The V gene lost 0 bases and the J gene lost 8 bases, with 13 bases spanning the gap. Germline values: CDR1 MDHEN, CDR2 SYDVKM. The DNA for the CDR3 is TGTGCCAGCAGTTTATGGGGGGGAGGGGACGAAAAACTGTTTTTT. Protein: CASSLWGGGDEKLFF.

V and J are TRBV6-5 and TRBJ1-6, with TRBD1 identical over 10 bases. This CDR3 is built from 16 residues. The germline V gene has CDR1 MNHEY and CDR2 SVGAGI. V lost 4 bases and J lost 6; bases outside the gene matches: 6. CDR3 sequence reads: CASSFRQGAGNSPLHF. CDR3 in DNA: TGTGCCAGCAGTTTTAGACAGGGGGCGGGTAATTCACCCCTCCACTTT.

V usage is TRBV25-1 and J usage is TRBJ1-4; a weak D match, TRBD1 (5 bases). This CDR3 comprises 13 residues. Germline CDR1 reads MGHDK; CDR2 reads SYGVNS. Trimming cost V 9 bases and J 0 bases, with 8 bases left between them. The CDR3 DNA reads TGTGCCAGGCTAGGGGCAACTAATGAAAAACTGTTTTTT. It encodes CARLGATNEKLFF.

V usage is TRBV27 and J usage is TRBJ1-2; 7 bases line up with TRBD1. Germline V gene lookup returns CDR1 MNHEY and CDR2 SMNVEV (reference sequence). The J segment lost 4 bases and the V segment lost 3 bases, leaving 8 bases of the junction unmatched. CDR3 size: 15 residues. CDR3 residues: CASSFVQGDLYGYTF. The CDR3 DNA follows: TGTGCCAGCAGTTTTGTCCAGGGGGATCTCTATGGCTACACCTTC.

V usage is TRBV28 and J usage is TRBJ2-7; D unclear. V was shortened by 2 bases and J by 6 bases, with 5 bases between the two germline ends. This CDR3 has 11 amino acids. Germline CDR1 is MDHEN and CDR2 is SYDVKM. This CDR3 reads CASSLVREQYF. The CDR3, as DNA: TGTGCCAGCAGTTTAGTCCGCGAGCAGTACTTC.

The rearrangement links TRBV19 to TRBJ2-1; 7 bases map to TRBD2. The CDR3 covers 14 residues. The germline CDR1 and CDR2 sequences are LNHDA and SQIVND (reference sequence). Trimming removed 7 bases from V and 6 bases from J; junction bases left unmatched: 9. CDR3 sequence reads: CASTFGSGGNEQFF. The CDR3 coding sequence is TGTGCCAGTACGTTTGGTTCGGGGGGCAATGAGCAGTTCTTC.

The genes are TRBV28 and TRBJ1-6; D unresolved. CDR3 size: 13 residues. V was cut by 5 bases and J by 7 bases, with 9 bases left in between. Germline CDR1 and CDR2: MDHEN and SYDVKM. The DNA for the CDR3 is TGTGCCAGCAGTCCCGTTCAGAATTCACCCCTCCACTTT. This sequence encodes CASSPVQNSPLHF.

In this sample, this clone turned up once. This chain connects TRBV7-2 to TRBJ2-7, with 7 bases that match TRBD1. Germline V gene data show CDR1 as SGHTA and CDR2 as FQGNSA. CDR3 length equals 14 residues. V was clipped by 5 bases and J by 3 bases; unmatched bases: 7. For the CDR3, the DNA is TGTGCCAGCAGCCCCTCGGGACAGATCTACGAGCAGTACTTC. Its protein product is CASSPSGQIYEQYF.

A note on this clone: The identical CDR3 is also encoded by other nucleotide sequences in the sample. This rearrangement joins TRBV6-1 to TRBJ2-7, with 8 bases fitting TRBD1. This CDR3 comprises 15 residues. Germline CDR1 and CDR2: MNHNS and SASEGT. Losses at the gene ends were 6 bases for V and 2 bases for J; bases not matched to a gene: 9. In DNA form, the CDR3 reads TGTGCCAGCAGGACAGGGGTGGGACAAGCCTACGAGCAGTACTTC. It codes for CASRTGVGQAYEQYF.

V and J are TRBV11-2 and TRBJ2-1; 15 bases are shared with TRBD2. The V gene's germline CDR1 is SGHAT and CDR2 FQNNGV. The CDR3 runs 19 residues. Trimming took 5 bases from V and 7 from J; bases not matched to a gene: 15. The CDR3 region is CASSEGLAGGRTSRNEQFF. The CDR3 bases are TGTGCCAGCAGCGAGGGACTAGCGGGAGGCCGAACAAGTAGAAATGAGCAGTTCTTC.

The chain employs TRBV19 and TRBJ2-1; tentative D call: TRBD2 (7 bases). Germline CDR1 LNHDA, CDR2 SQIVND (reference sequence). V was cut by 6 bases and J by 7 bases, with 22 bases left in between. There are 16 residues in the CDR3. This CDR3 reads CASSNRGGRAGNEQFF. The CDR3 DNA sequence: TGTGCCAGTAGCAACCGAGGGGGGAGGGCCGGTAATGAGCAGTTCTTC.

The chain recombines TRBV7-2 with TRBJ2-2, with D possibly being TRBD2 (5 bases). Germline V lookup: CDR1 SGHTA, CDR2 FQGNSA. V lost 4 bases, J lost 6 bases, and 18 bases lay in between. The CDR3 covers 16 residues. The CDR3 here is CASSSQSRGSPGELFF. CDR3 nucleotide sequence: TGTGCCAGCAGCTCGCAGTCGAGAGGGTCCCCCGGGGAGCTGTTTTTT.

V and J are TRBV7-2 and TRBJ2-7; 7 bases are a match to TRBD2. The junction had 12 bases not matched to a gene; V was cut back by 2 bases and J by 5 bases. The CDR3 runs to 16 residues. Germline V gene sequence: CDR1 SGHTA, CDR2 FQGNSA. The CDR3 sequence: CASSLTLRRELHEQYF. CDR3 DNA sequence: TGTGCCAGCAGCTTAACTCTCCGGCGGGAGCTTCACGAGCAGTACTTC. Full variable domain (remainder filled in from reference TRBV7-2 and TRBJ2-7): GAGVSQSPSNKVTEKGKDVELRCDPISGHTALYWYRQSLGQGLEFLIYFQGNSAPDKSGLPSDRFSAERTGGSVSTLTIQRTQQEDSAVYLCASSLTLRRELHEQYFGPGTRLTVT.

CDR3 DNA sequence: TGTGCCAGCACCCCGGCGGGGATAACTGAGCAGTTCTTC. Translating it yields CASTPAGITEQFF. V is TRBV28 and J is TRBJ2-1; D might be TRBD2 (6 bases). The germline V gene encodes CDR1 MDHEN and CDR2 SYDVKM. The V gene lost 7 bases and the J gene lost 9 bases, with 16 bases spanning the gap. The CDR3 length is 13 residues.

The chain links TRBV19 to TRBJ1-1, with D possibly matching TRBD1 (6 bases). The CDR3 extends over 14 amino acids. Germline-derived CDR1 and CDR2 are LNHDA and SQIVND (reference sequence). V lost 10 bases and J lost 1, with 16 bases in between. Written as DNA, the CDR3 is TGTGCCACCCAGTCCAGGGGTGGGAACACTGAAGCTTTCTTT. It encodes CATQSRGGNTEAFF.

This clone came up a few times. This rearrangement joins TRBV5-6 to TRBJ2-5; TRBD2 is a possible D gene (7 bases). Germline lookup yields CDR1 SGHDT and CDR2 YYEEEE. V dropped 4 bases and J dropped 4 bases, with 14 bases sitting between them. The CDR3 has 14 residues. The CDR3 reads CASSPVGGAETQYF. CDR3 DNA: TGTGCCAGCAGCCCCGTTGGGGGGGCAGAGACCCAGTACTTC.

This sequence joins TRBV7-9 and TRBJ2-7, with no clear D. The CDR3 length is 16 residues. Trimming shortened V by 5 bases and J by 0 bases, and 17 bases separated the two germline ends. Germline-derived CDR1 and CDR2 are SEHNR and FQNEAQ (reference sequence). The CDR3 region has the DNA TGTGCCAGCAGCACCTTTTCTCGACTTAGCTCCTACGAGCAGTACTTC. Its protein product is CASSTFSRLSSYEQYF.

The J gene is TRBJ1-5, the V gene TRBV27; D is perhaps TRBD1 (6 bases). Trimming stripped 5 bases from V and 3 bases from J, with 14 bases between. The V gene's germline CDR1 is MNHEY and CDR2 SMNVEV (reference sequence). CDR3 size: 15 residues. CDR3 loop: CASSLAQGPNQPQHF. CDR3 bases: TGTGCCAGCAGTCTCGCACAGGGTCCCAATCAGCCCCAGCATTTT.

This sequence joins TRBV7-8 and TRBJ2-5; a weak D match, TRBD1 (6 bases). Between the trimmed V and J ends, which lost 10 bases and 4 bases, there was a span of 13 bases. Germline loops: CDR1 SGHVS, CDR2 FQNEAQ. The CDR3 is 12 amino acids. This CDR3 reads CATSKGGETQYF. As DNA, the CDR3 is TGTGCCACCTCGAAAGGGGGAGAGACCCAGTACTTC.

The J gene is TRBJ2-7, the V gene TRBV2, with a weak D call TRBD1 (5 bases). This CDR3 is 14 amino acids long. Trimming stripped 3 bases from V and 5 bases from J, with 14 bases between. CDR1 and CDR2 (germline): SNHLY, FYNNEI. For the CDR3, the DNA is TGTGCCAGCAGTGACCTCACCAGGGTAGACGAGCAGTACTTC. Translation: CASSDLTRVDEQYF. Full variable domain (missing parts from reference TRBV2 and TRBJ2-7): EPEVTQTPSHQVTQMGQEVILRCVPISNHLYFYWYRQILGQKVEFLVSFYNNEISEKSEIFDDQFSVERPDGSNFTLKIRSTKLEDSAMYFCASSDLTRVDEQYFGPGTRLTVT.